A single sample is the source of the 5 T cell receptor beta chains below, sequenced in a study of CD8 T cells in ankylosing spondylitis. TCRdb itself ran the 5' RACE reads through MiXCR, one entry per CDR3 protein. Of approximately 190,000 distinct CDR3 sequences listed, 10% to 15% are singletons. Sequences were obtained from blood, either unsorted or a sorted T cell fraction (not recorded which). The receptors were gathered from a female donor with ankylosing spondylitis or in good health (not recorded which).

The gene calls are TRBV5-6 and TRBJ1-1; 8 bases are a match to TRBD1. The CDR3 runs to 15 residues. V shed 4 bases and J 8 bases; nucleotides not matched to a gene: 13. CDR1 SGHDT and CDR2 YYEEEE come from the germline V gene. The CDR3 coding sequence is TGTGCCAGCAGCGGCCAGGGGGCCGGGGAGACGGAAGCTTTCTTT. This encodes CASSGQGAGETEAFF.

This clonotype has a count of ten or more. The V gene is TRBV20-1, the J gene TRBJ2-3; a possible D gene is TRBD1 (5 bases). The CDR3 sequence is 12 residues long. Germline assignment: CDR1 DFQATT and CDR2 SNEGSKA (reference sequence). Trimming took 6 bases from V and 5 from J, leaving 12 bases between them. The chain's CDR3 is CSASQGGDTQYF. In DNA form, the CDR3 reads TGCAGTGCCAGCCAGGGCGGAGATACGCAGTATTTT.

The table lists this clonotype with a few counts. In DNA, the CDR3 is TGTGCCAGCAGCCGAACCTACAGGGAAGAGCAGCCCCAGCATTTT. As protein: CASSRTYREEQPQHF. V usage is TRBV7-8 and J usage is TRBJ1-5; tentatively, D is TRBD1 (6 bases). The ends were cut back, 5 bases at V and 7 bases at J, with 18 bases in the middle. This CDR3 spans 15 amino acids. Germline CDR1 reads SGHVS; CDR2 reads FQNEAQ.

This clonotype was seen many times. CDR3 nucleotides: TGCAGTGCCCGACTAGCTGTCGGTGAGCAGTTCTTC. This translates into CSARLAVGEQFF. The chain has TRBV20-1 and TRBJ2-1, with 7 bases matching TRBD2. Germline V gene lookup returns CDR1 DFQATT and CDR2 SNEGSKA (reference sequence). This CDR3 is 12 amino acids long. Trimming removed 6 bases from V and 9 bases from J; junction bases left unmatched: 8.

This clonotype appeared many times. The chain joins TRBV5-1 to TRBJ2-1; D is unresolved. From germline, CDR1 is SGHRS and CDR2 YFSETQ. There are 15 residues in the CDR3. V was trimmed by 1 base and J by 1 base, leaving 9 bases between them. CDR3 DNA sequence: TGCGCCAGCAGCTTGTACTTGGAGTCCTACAATGAGCAGTTCTTC. This codes for CASSLYLESYNEQFF. The complete variable domain, with remaining parts taken from reference TRBV5-1 and TRBJ2-1, reads KAGVTQTPRYLIKTRGQQVTLSCSPISGHRSVSWYQQTPGQGLQFLFEYFSETQRNKGNFPGRFSGRQFSNSRSEMNVSTLELGDSALYLCASSLYLESYNEQFFGPGTRLTVL.